This entry describes one T cell receptor (beta chain). No cognate antigen has been identified for it. No qualities accompany the bases; no much larger clone lies one base away. This specimen belongs to a study of OX40 agonist ivuxolimab in advanced cancers. With respect to the entire study: Ivuxolimab was an agonistic, fully human IgG2 monoclonal antibody directed against OX40 (CD134), a costimulatory receptor. In the dose-escalation cohort, 70% to 90% of patients were male, and the mean age was roughly 60 years with a range of roughly 20 to 85. The point of sequencing TCRbeta in the periphery was to test whether ivuxolimab changed TCR sequence diversity and drove clonal T-cell expansion. The paper reports the monotherapy dose-escalation portion (N = 52 patients) of the phase I ivuxolimab trial. Among the approximately 50 dose-escalation patients, approximately 20 had hepatocellular carcinoma, some 15 melanoma, 9 renal cell carcinoma and 9 head and neck cancer. Intravenous ivuxolimab was administered to patients every 2 weeks at six dose levels: 0.01, 0.1, 0.3, 1.5, 3 and 10 mg/kg. Partial responses were achieved by three dose-escalation patients, of whom one had hepatocellular carcinoma and two had cutaneous melanoma. Prior anti-PD-1, anti-PD-L1 or anti-CTLA-4 therapy was permitted, and checkpoint inhibitors had been received by about 37% of dose-escalation patients. Study-wide findings and limitations: After ivuxolimab, expanded clones were on average more numerous among CD8+ T cells than among CD4+ T cells. Which antigens the clonally expanded peripheral T cells were specific for was not determined. At doses of 0.1 to 3.0 mg/kg, clonal expansion of both CD4+ and CD8+ blood T cells was observed from baseline to week 6. In partial responders in the 0.1-3.0 mg/kg groups, normalized peripheral clonal expansion was found to be among the lowest, especially among CD8+ T cells. Low levels of normalized T-cell clonal expansion were also seen in some patients who did not respond.

To sequence the TCRbeta CDR3 region, genomic DNA was isolated from the sorted cells. The immunoSEQ Assay was used to sequence the TCRbeta CDR3 regions. TCRdb mirrors the immuneACCESS table, restricted to in-frame sequences. Some clones are absent from its copies; in checked studies, under half trace to an unresolved V gene, and the reason for the others is unknown. The sample contains about 100,000 clones, 75% to 95% of them found a single time. The ten largest account for 0.31% of the sample. The trial excluded patients who had a history of autoimmune disease or were on systemic immunosuppression. In every dose cohort, peripheral blood was drawn for TCR sequencing at baseline, cycle 4 day 1, and cycle 7 day 1. Samples came from an open-label, multicenter, first-in-human phase I dose-escalation trial of ivuxolimab. Adults with locally advanced or metastatic head and neck squamous cell, hepatocellular, melanoma or renal cell carcinoma were enrolled in the trial. Before TCR sequencing, CD4+ T cells and CD8+ T cells from peripheral blood were sorted into separate populations.

CDR1 and CDR2 (LNHDA, SQIVND) derive from the germline V gene (reference sequence). At the junction V is shortened by 6 bases and J by 5 bases, with 19 bases in between. From its cysteine to its phenylalanine, the CDR3 spans 15 amino acids. Only the CDR3 DNA is retained, 45 bases long and in frame from the first base. The material sequenced was CD4+ or CD8+ T cells sorted from blood, taken in a trial of the OX40 agonist ivuxolimab. The V and J segments used are TRBV19 and TRBJ1-1; 6 matching bases give a weak D call of TRBD1. This TCR derives from an adult with an advanced solid tumor such as melanoma, head and neck, liver or kidney cancer. Here the CDR3 is given as CASRQRIPRGTEAFF. The sequence in DNA is TGTGCCAGTAGACAACGGATCCCCAGGGGAACTGAAGCTTTCTTT.